The rows below give T cell receptor beta chains drawn from one sample of a study of beta chain features in type 1 diabetes. Data came from immunoSEQ multiplex PCR; TCRdb stores just in-frame clones and leaves some out. The table records 430,000 or so clones, approximately 10% of them present only once. The sequencing input was naive CD4+ T cells from blood. The source is a woman between 18 and 30 years old in good health. Both conserved end residues are part of each CDR3. Fields, in order: J gene, clone size, D gene, V gene, CDR3 DNA, CDR3 protein. A D gene is named only where the DNA matches it firmly. Some rows have no size entry. The others give once, few or many, or a class for an expanded clone.

TRBJ2-5,few,-,TRBV7-2,TGTGCCAGCAGCCCCGAACCCTTAACCGGGAAGACCCAGTACTTC,CASSPEPLTGKTQYF
TRBJ1-1,-,-,TRBV29-1,TGCAGCGTCTCATACAGGAGGAACACTGAAGCTTTCTTT,CSVSYRRNTEAFF
TRBJ2-2,-,TRBD1,TRBV29-1,TGCAGCGTTGATCGTGGGACAGGGAGGCCCCCGAACACCGGGGAGCTGTTTTTT,CSVDRGTGRPPNTGELFF
TRBJ2-3,few,TRBD2,TRBV7-3,TGTGCCAGCAGGTTTAGCGGGGGTCGCACAGATACGCAGTATTTT,CASRFSGGRTDTQYF
TRBJ2-1,-,TRBD2,TRBV4-3,TGCGCCAGCAGCCGAGTAGCGGGGGCCTACAATGAGCAGTTCTTC,CASSRVAGAYNEQFF
TRBJ2-6,few,-,TRBV19,TGTGCCAGTAGTCCAGCGGGCCTGGCTGGGGCCAACGTCCTGACTTTC,CASSPAGLAGANVLTF
TRBJ1-1,few,-,TRBV25-1,TGTGCCAGCAGTGAATCCCCGGGAGCTCGGAGCACTGAAGCTTTCTTT,CASSESPGARSTEAFF
TRBJ2-5,-,-,TRBV7-9,TGTGCCAGCAGCTTATTTCCGGGGGAGACCCAGTACTTC,CASSLFPGETQYF
TRBJ2-3,-,-,TRBV29-1,TGCAGCGTTGGAGGGGGGATCCATACGCAGTATTTT,CSVGGGIHTQYF
TRBJ2-5,-,-,TRBV27,TGTGCCAGCAGTCTATGGATGGGGCAAGAGACCCAGTACTTC,CASSLWMGQETQYF
TRBJ1-2,-,TRBD1,TRBV19,TGTGCCAGTAGTAGGGACAGAGGTGGCTACACCTTC,CASSRDRGGYTF
TRBJ2-3,few,-,TRBV9,TGTGCCAGCAGTATCACTAGCCTTAGGAAGACAGATACGCAGTATTTT,CASSITSLRKTDTQYF
TRBJ2-7,-,-,TRBV29-1,TGCAGCGTTGAAGGGCGAGGCTACGAGCAGTACTTC,CSVEGRGYEQYF
TRBJ1-1,few,-,TRBV30,TGTGCCTGGACTCGCGTGGGACATGAAGCTTTCTTT,CAWTRVGHEAFF
TRBJ2-7,-,-,TRBV7-9,TGTGCCAGCACGCATCTCACCGGGGCAGGAGTTCTCTTATACGAGCAGTACTTC,CASTHLTGAGVLLYEQYF
TRBJ1-1,-,-,TRBV28,TGTGCCAGCAGTTTTCGGACCCAGGAAGCTTTCTTT,CASSFRTQEAFF
TRBJ1-1,-,-,TRBV25-1,TGTGCCAGCAGTGGAACAACAGGGTCCCACGAAGCTTTCTTT,CASSGTTGSHEAFF
TRBJ2-3,-,-,TRBV6-6,TGTGCCAGCATCTCTAGGGGCCCCGGGACAGATACGCAGTATTTT,CASISRGPGTDTQYF
TRBJ1-1,few,TRBD1,TRBV29-1,TGCAGCGCCAACAGGGGGAGGACTGAAGCTTTCTTT,CSANRGRTEAFF
TRBJ2-4,few,-,TRBV21-1,TGTGCCAGCAGCAAAGCGCTAGGCCCAGAGGCCAAAAACATTCAGTACTTC,CASSKALGPEAKNIQYF
TRBJ2-1,-,TRBD1,TRBV4-2,TGTGCCAGCAGCCAAGACCCGACAGGGTTCGATGAGCAGTTCTTC,CASSQDPTGFDEQFF
TRBJ2-3,few,TRBD2,TRBV7-2,TGTGCCAGCAGCTTAGCCCCGGGAGGTCGCACAGATACGCAGTATTTT,CASSLAPGGRTDTQYF
TRBJ2-7,-,-,TRBV21-1,TGTGCCAGCAACCGGGACTCTGTCTACGAGCAGTACTTC,CASNRDSVYEQYF
TRBJ2-3,-,-,TRBV7-2,TGTGCCAGCACCCCGGGACTTCTAACAGATACGCAGTATTTT,CASTPGLLTDTQYF
TRBJ2-1,few,-,TRBV15,TGTGCCACCAGCAGAGTCCCCCGGACGGGGTACAATGAGCAGTTCTTC,CATSRVPRTGYNEQFF
TRBJ2-5,-,TRBD2,TRBV2,TGTGCCAGCAAGGCTAGCGGGGCGGTCGGGACCCAGTACTTC,CASKASGAVGTQYF
TRBJ2-7,-,-,TRBV9,TGTGCCAGCAGCGCCCAGCGGGCCCCCTACGAGCAGTACTTC,CASSAQRAPYEQYF
TRBJ2-1,few,-,TRBV18,TGTGCCAGCTCCCCGCAATTTGAGCAGTTCTTC,CASSPQFEQFF
TRBJ2-5,few,TRBD1,TRBV6-5,TGTGCCAGCAGTTACTCGGGACAGCTGCAAGAGACCCAGTACTTC,CASSYSGQLQETQYF
TRBJ2-6,few,-,TRBV5-1,TGCGCCAGCAGCTTGGCCCACAGGGAGAGCTCTGGGGCCAACGTCCTGACTTTC,CASSLAHRESSGANVLTF
TRBJ1-4,few,-,TRBV18,TGTGCCAGCTCACCGACAGGCGCAACTAATGAAAAACTGTTTTTT,CASSPTGATNEKLFF
TRBJ1-2,-,-,TRBV7-8,TGTGCCAGCAGCTTAACGGGTTCTAACTATGGCTACACCTTC,CASSLTGSNYGYTF
TRBJ2-1,few,-,TRBV25-1,TGTGCCAGCAGTGAATCCGGGGTTCCCCTTAATGAGCAGTTCTTC,CASSESGVPLNEQFF